A single sample gave rise to the 27 T cell receptor beta chains below, sequenced in a study of T cell responses to AZD1222 COVID-19 vaccine. Here immunoSEQ multiplex PCR was the method, and the copy in TCRdb shows in-frame clones only, minus some. The repertoire holds about 84,000 clones, about 85% seen once, with about 1.6% in the top ten. The sequencing here drew on peripheral blood, taken on day 0 of AZD1222 vaccination. The receptors originated from an adult in good health.

The rearrangement joins TRBV7-9 to TRBJ1-2; D possibly corresponds to TRBD1 (5 bases). The CDR3 covers 17 residues. The V gene's germline CDR1 is SEHNR and CDR2 FQNEAQ (reference sequence). Between the trimmed V and J ends, which lost 5 bases and 2 bases, there was a span of 21 bases. CDR3 sequence (DNA): TGTGCCAGCAGCCCACTATTAGGAAGGGGAGCAAACTATGGCTACACCTTC. It codes for CASSPLLGRGANYGYTF. Supplemented by reference TRBV7-9 and TRBJ1-2, the full variable domain reads DTGVSQNPRHKITKRGQNVTFRCDPISEHNRLYWYRQTLGQGPEFLTYFQNEAQLEKSRLLSDRFSAERPKGSFSTLEIQRTEQGDSAMYLCASSPLLGRGANYGYTFGSGTRLTVV.

On this clone itself: The germline gene is not matched at one end of the junction; a read error may be the cause. The gene calls are TRBV5-4 and TRBJ1-1; no clear D. CDR1 is SGHNT and CDR2 is YYREEE in the germline V gene (reference sequence). This CDR3 contains 16 residues. Here the CDR3 DNA reads TGTGCCAGCAGCTTGGGGGGAGGCAGGATGGCTACTGCAGCTTTCTTT. This gives the protein CASSLGGGRMATAAFF.

The chain is built from TRBV4-3 and TRBJ2-1; D ambiguous. The CDR3 extends over 15 amino acids. Trimming removed 1 base from V and 8 bases from J, with 15 bases in between. Per germline, CDR1 LGHNA and CDR2 YSLEER. CDR3: CASSQADWEQHEQFF. CDR3 nucleotides: TGCGCCAGCAGCCAAGCAGACTGGGAACAACATGAGCAGTTCTTC.

In nucleotides, the CDR3 is TGTGCCAGCGGCCGGGATCTGAATCAGCCCCAGCATTTT. It translates to CASGRDLNQPQHF. The chain recombines TRBV3-1 (or the pseudogene TRBV3-2) with TRBJ1-5; D gene uncertain. The V gene lost 8 bases and the J gene lost 4 bases, with 12 bases spanning the gap. CDR3 length equals 13 residues. The germline CDR1 and CDR2 sequences are LGHDT and YNNKEL (reference sequence).

The chain links TRBV7-3 to TRBJ1-6, with TRBD1 as a possible D gene (5 bases). Trimming took off 4 bases at V and 12 bases at J, with 13 bases between the two ends. This CDR3 contains 13 residues. Germline values: CDR1 SGHTA, CDR2 FQGTGA. CDR3 region: CASSSTVGGPLHF. For the CDR3, the DNA is TGTGCCAGCAGCTCGACAGTCGGGGGACCCCTCCACTTT.

This clone was detected only a few times. The V gene is TRBV6-4, the J gene TRBJ2-1; 7 bases map to TRBD1. This CDR3 is 14 amino acids long. CDR1 MRHNA and CDR2 SNTAGT come from the germline V gene. V trimming: 4 bases; J trimming: 6 bases; junction bases outside the gene matches: 6. CDR3 region: CASSGGQDSNEQFF. CDR3 bases: TGTGCCAGCAGTGGCGGACAGGACAGCAATGAGCAGTTCTTC.

In its sample, this clone is medium-sized (0.01 to 0.1%). V is TRBV7-9 and J is TRBJ2-1; 13 bases agree with TRBD2. V was pared by 1 base and J by 1 base, with 1 base of the junction left unmatched. This CDR3 has 17 residues. Per germline, CDR1 SEHNR and CDR2 FQNEAQ (reference sequence). CDR3 in DNA: TGTGCCAGCAGCTTAGGACTAGCGGGAGGTTCCTACAATGAGCAGTTCTTC. Translating it yields CASSLGLAGGSYNEQFF.

The V call is TRBV6-5, the J call TRBJ1-2; no clear D. The V gene's germline CDR1 is MNHEY and CDR2 SVGAGI. V dropped 7 bases and J dropped 3 bases, with 9 bases sitting between them. The CDR3 consists of 12 residues. The CDR3 protein is CASKREDYGYTF. CDR3 nucleotide sequence: TGTGCCAGCAAAAGGGAGGACTATGGCTACACCTTC.

The rearrangement uses TRBV4-2 and TRBJ2-3; 9 nucleotides line up with TRBD2. The CDR3 covers 16 residues. V shed 0 bases, J shed 4 bases, and the junction held 5 bases outside the gene matches. CDR1 and CDR2 from the germline V gene are LGHNA and YNFKEQ. CDR3 protein: CASSQEEAGGADTQYF. CDR3 DNA sequence: TGTGCCAGCAGCCAAGAGGAGGCGGGAGGGGCAGATACGCAGTATTTT.

The chain employs TRBV6-2 or TRBV6-3 and TRBJ2-7; 8 nucleotides agree with TRBD1. Trimming at V came to 5 bases and at J to 2 bases, leaving 5 bases not matched to a gene. CDR1 is MNHEY, CDR2 SVGEGT, per germline. This CDR3 contains 14 residues. The CDR3 loop is CASSRTGWAYEQYF. The DNA of the CDR3 is TGTGCCAGCAGTCGGACAGGGTGGGCCTACGAGCAGTACTTC.

The chain is built from TRBV11-2 and TRBJ2-4; perhaps TRBD1 as D (6 bases). The V end lost 3 bases, the J end lost 5 bases, and 11 bases lay between the germline ends. Germline-derived CDR1 and CDR2 are SGHAT and FQNNGV. CDR3 size: 14 residues. CDR3 amino acids: CASSLGAGENIQYF. The CDR3 coding sequence is TGTGCCAGCAGCTTGGGGGCCGGGGAAAACATTCAGTACTTC.

V usage is TRBV2 and J usage is TRBJ1-4, with TRBD1 matching over 8 bases. The V segment lost 6 bases and the J segment 3 bases; nucleotides outside the gene matches: 6. Germline CDR1 reads SNHLY; CDR2 reads FYNNEI. The length of the CDR3 is 15 residues. CDR3 nucleotide sequence: TGTGCCAGCAGAATTTACAGGGGGTCTAATGAAAAACTGTTTTTT. It yields the protein CASRIYRGSNEKLFF.

V and J are TRBV19 and TRBJ1-3, with unresolved D. The CDR3 has 13 amino acids. The germline gives CDR1 LNHDA, CDR2 SQIVND (reference sequence). Trimming cost V 4 bases and J 5 bases, with 9 bases left between them. CDR3 nucleotide sequence: TGTGCCAGTAGTACGCCGGGGAGAAACACCATATATTTT. The encoded protein is CASSTPGRNTIYF.

V is TRBV19 and J is TRBJ2-6; D unclear. V was clipped by 3 bases and J by 0 bases, with 6 bases between them. This CDR3 comprises 15 residues. Germline V gene data show CDR1 as LNHDA and CDR2 as SQIVND (reference sequence). The CDR3 sequence: CASSIGNSGANVLTF. CDR3 bases: TGTGCCAGTAGTATTGGGAACTCTGGGGCCAACGTCCTGACTTTC.

V and J are TRBV19 and TRBJ2-6; 8 nucleotides match TRBD2. Trimming took 5 bases from V and 0 from J; bases not matched to a gene: 3. This CDR3 region has 16 residues. From germline, CDR1 is LNHDA and CDR2 SQIVND (reference sequence). Here the CDR3 reads CASSREGDSGANVLTF. CDR3 nucleotides: TGTGCCAGTAGTCGGGAGGGGGACTCTGGGGCCAACGTCCTGACTTTC.

CDR3 DNA sequence: TGTGCCAGCAGCTTAGGAAGTAGATGGCCCAAAAACATTCAGTACTTC. This encodes CASSLGSRWPKNIQYF. This chain connects TRBV7-6 to TRBJ2-4; D gene uncertain. The CDR3 is made up of 16 amino acids. V lost 1 base and J lost 2, with 12 bases in between. The germline V gene has CDR1 SGHVS and CDR2 FNYEAQ.

V and J are TRBV15 and TRBJ2-7, with 11 bases matching TRBD1. The germline CDR1 and CDR2 sequences are LNHNV and YYDKDF (reference sequence). Unmatched junction bases numbered 6, after V lost 0 bases and J lost 5 bases. The CDR3 contains 16 residues. The CDR3 is CATSRDLGTGGNEQYF. The CDR3 DNA sequence: TGTGCCACCAGCAGAGATCTCGGGACAGGGGGGAACGAGCAGTACTTC.

The chain employs TRBV5-1 and TRBJ2-1; TRBD1 aligns across 7 bases. CDR1 and CDR2 (germline): SGHRS, YFSETQ. Losses at the gene ends were 4 bases for V and 5 bases for J; bases not matched to a gene: 3. The CDR3 length is 13 residues. The CDR3 region is CASSIGQDNEQFF. Here the CDR3 DNA reads TGCGCCAGCAGCATTGGACAGGACAATGAGCAGTTCTTC. The variable domain in full, with the rest retrieved from reference TRBV5-1 and TRBJ2-1, is KAGVTQTPRYLIKTRGQQVTLSCSPISGHRSVSWYQQTPGQGLQFLFEYFSETQRNKGNFPGRFSGRQFSNSRSEMNVSTLELGDSALYLCASSIGQDNEQFFGPGTRLTVL.

V is TRBV28 and J is TRBJ2-7; perhaps D is TRBD1 or TRBD2 (5 bases each). V was pared by 5 bases and J by 2 bases, with 13 bases between. Germline assignment: CDR1 MDHEN and CDR2 SYDVKM. The CDR3 extends over 14 amino acids. The chain's CDR3 is CASSPGDGTYEQYF. CDR3 nucleotide sequence: TGTGCCAGCAGTCCCGGGGACGGAACCTACGAGCAGTACTTC.

The J gene is TRBJ1-1, the V gene TRBV10-3; D gene unclear. The V and J ends lost 0 bases and 10 bases respectively, with 9 bases between them. The CDR3 is made up of 12 amino acids. The germline CDR1 and CDR2 sequences are ENHRY and SYGVKD. The CDR3 DNA is TGTGCCATCAGTGAGTCCGACAATCGAGCTTTCTTT. Protein sequence: CAISESDNRAFF.

The genes are TRBV7-9 and TRBJ1-5; D gene unclear. Germline V gene lookup returns CDR1 SEHNR and CDR2 FQNEAQ (reference sequence). The CDR3 has 13 residues. Trimming took 1 base from V and 5 from J, leaving 6 bases between them. The CDR3 DNA follows: TGTGCCAGCAGCTTAGAGGCGGATCAGCCCCAGCATTTT. Amino acids: CASSLEADQPQHF.

The chain joins TRBV6-6 to TRBJ2-1; the D is unclear. From germline, CDR1 is MNHNY and CDR2 SVGAGI (reference sequence). The CDR3 has 12 amino acids. V shed 2 bases and J shed 5 bases, with 4 bases lying between them. The CDR3 DNA is TGTGCCAGCAGTTACCAAAACAATGAGCAGTTCTTC. It translates to CASSYQNNEQFF.

This sequence joins TRBV20-1 and TRBJ2-1; D unclear. Germline V gives CDR1 DFQATT, CDR2 SNEGSKA (reference sequence). The CDR3 spans 13 residues. Trimming stripped 3 bases from V and 5 bases from J, with 11 bases between. The CDR3 DNA is TGCAGTGCTAGTAGGCCAGCCCACAATGAGCAGTTCTTC. Translating it yields CSASRPAHNEQFF.

The chain uses TRBV5-3 and TRBJ2-7; D remains ambiguous. TRBV5-3 is an ORF, with its function uncertain. The CDR3 covers 16 residues. Deletions cut 3 bases from V and 6 bases from J, with 22 bases between. The CDR3 loop reads CARSSPGGTEGSEQYF. In DNA form, the CDR3 reads TGTGCCAGAAGCTCCCCCGGTGGCACAGAAGGTTCCGAGCAGTACTTC.

The chain employs TRBV2 and TRBJ2-3, with TRBD2 matching 9 bases. Germline-derived CDR1 and CDR2 are SNHLY and FYNNEI. The CDR3 is made up of 17 amino acids. Unmatched junction bases numbered 10, after V lost 5 bases and J lost 1 base. The chain's CDR3 is CASSSLALAGRTDTQYF. The CDR3 bases are TGTGCCAGCAGTTCTCTTGCTCTAGCGGGGCGCACAGATACGCAGTATTTT.

The chain carries TRBV28 and TRBJ2-7; no definite D call. Trimming pared 5 bases from V and 2 bases from J, leaving 10 bases between. Germline CDR1 is MDHEN and CDR2 is SYDVKM. The CDR3 length is 13 residues. The CDR3: CASSQRPTYEQYF. The CDR3 nucleotides are TGTGCCAGCAGTCAACGACCTACCTACGAGCAGTACTTC.

V is TRBV12-3 or TRBV12-4 and J is TRBJ2-5; D is ambiguous. The CDR3 covers 13 residues. V shed 6 bases and J shed 0 bases, with 8 bases lying between them. CDR3 nucleotide sequence: TGTGCCAGCAGGACCAGGTACCAAGAGACCCAGTACTTC. Its protein product is CASRTRYQETQYF.